This T cell receptor beta chain emerged from a study of T-cell reconstitution after alpha-beta-depleted transplantation in children. Library preparation (for TCRbeta) was performed with unique molecular identifiers. In TCRdb, the PCR reads were re-called with MiXCR into one record per CDR3 protein. The data contain more than 550,000 distinct CDR3 sequences, over 9.5% of them seen just once; the ten biggest clones take up less than 5%. The CDR3 runs to 12 residues. Trimming stripped 0 bases from V and 9 bases from J, with 9 bases between. Germline lookup yields CDR1 DFQATT and CDR2 SNEGSKA (reference sequence).

The sequencing here drew on PBMCs from the stem cell graft donor, taken from the stem cell graft. The V gene is TRBV20-1, the J gene TRBJ2-1; no clear D gene. This TCR came from a human donor who donated a stem cell graft to a child with acute myeloid leukemia. The CDR3 DNA is TGCAGTGCTAGAGATCACAAGGGTGAGCAGTTCTTC. Translated: CSARDHKGEQFF.